Included here is one T cell receptor beta chain sequence, with context. Its target is not known. With a J-beta primer mix and a sample-barcoded 5' primer, a second PCR ran about 7 to 12 cycles. MiXCR, applied by TCRdb to the 5' RACE reads, yields one record per CDR3 protein. The sample yields about 1,400,000 distinct CDR3 sequences, 55% to 75% seen once. The entry originates in a study of blood T cells in healthy people across ages. Study findings and constraints: Strongly correlated with naive T cell percentage was TCR beta diversity. Greater diversity and more naive CD4+ cells were seen in long-lived donors than in aged donors.

Germline V lookup: CDR1 MNHEY, CDR2 SVGAGI. V gave up 0 bases and J gave up 0 bases, with 18 bases separating them. The CDR3 extends over 19 amino acids. V and J are TRBV6-5 and TRBJ1-3, with TRBD1 as a possible D gene (6 bases). The specimen was blood. The origin of this receptor is a man aged 18 to 35 in good health. This CDR3 reads CASSYSAGAHSSSGNTIYF. CDR3 bases: TGTGCCAGCAGTTACTCAGCGGGGGCTCACTCCAGCTCTGGAAACACCATATATTTT.